The rows below give T cell receptor beta chains drawn from one sample of a study of cytomegalovirus exposure and HLA in healthy donors. Method: immunoSEQ multiplex PCR; TCRdb's copy keeps in-frame clones and lacks some. The top ten hold 6.9% of the sample, which has over 65,000 clones, around two thirds seen once. Sequenced input: PBMCs. These receptors were taken from a woman aged 45 to 65 in good health and CMV-seropositive. The CDR3 runs from the conserved cysteine through the conserved F or W. A D gene is named only where the DNA matches it firmly. Clone size is shown for a subset of rows, as once, few, many or a class of expanded clone.

>NA|TRBV10-2|TRBJ2-4|NA
TGCGCCAGCAGTGAACCTCAAGGGACAGCGGGAAACATTCAGTACTTC
CASSEPQGTAGNIQYF
>TRBD2|TRBV7-6|TRBJ2-7|NA
TGTGCCAGCAGCTTACTTAACAGCGGGGCTTACGAGCAGTACTTC
CASSLLNSGAYEQYF
>NA|TRBV10-1|TRBJ1-1|few
TGCGCCAGCAGTGAGTCCCCTGGCAGGGTTATGAACACTGAAGCTTTCTTT
CASSESPGRVMNTEAFF
>TRBD1|TRBV27|TRBJ1-1|few
TGTGCCAGCAGTCCCCAGGGACAGGGCTTCGCTGAAGCTTTCTTT
CASSPQGQGFAEAFF
>TRBD1|TRBV2|TRBJ1-2|once
TGTGCCAGCAGTTATCTAAGACAGGGCGGCTACACCTTC
CASSYLRQGGYTF
>NA|TRBV6-4|TRBJ1-2|once
TGTGCCAGCAGTGACGGAGACTATGGCTACACCTTC
CASSDGDYGYTF
>NA|TRBV7-9|TRBJ2-1|NA
TGTGCCAGCAGCCTTGGTTTGGACACTACCAATGAGCAGTTCTTC
CASSLGLDTTNEQFF
>NA|TRBV19|TRBJ1-3|medium-sized
TGTGCCAGTAGTATAGACAGCTCTGGAAACACCATATATTTT
CASSIDSSGNTIYF
>TRBD1|TRBV7-9|TRBJ1-1|NA
TGTGCCAGCAGCAAGACACCCTTGATAGGGGGCGCTGAAGCTTTCTTT
CASSKTPLIGGAEAFF
>NA|TRBV5-1|TRBJ2-1|NA
TGCGCCAGCAAAGAGGGCAATGAGCAGTTCTTC
CASKEGNEQFF
>TRBD1|TRBV5-4|TRBJ2-7|NA
TGTGCCAGCAGCCTGACAAGACAGGGGAGCACCTACGAGCAGTACTTC
CASSLTRQGSTYEQYF
>TRBD1|TRBV7-8|TRBJ1-5|few
TGTGCCAGCAGCTTAGCAGGACAGGGGGCATCTGGACAGCCCCAGCATTTT
CASSLAGQGASGQPQHF
>TRBD1|TRBV6-5|TRBJ2-2|NA
TGTGCCAGCAGGCACAGGGGATTCGGCACCGGGGAGCTGTTTTTT
CASRHRGFGTGELFF
>NA|TRBV10-3|TRBJ1-2|NA
TGTGCCATCAGTGAGTTGCGGGGGAGGGAGCTCTATGGCTACACCTTC
CAISELRGRELYGYTF
>NA|TRBV15|TRBJ1-6|NA
TGTGCCACCAGCAGTGCTCCGGGACAAAAGGGGAGCTCCTATAATTCACCCCTCCACTTT
CATSSAPGQKGSSYNSPLHF
>TRBD1|TRBV10-3|TRBJ1-2|NA
TGTGCCTCCTCAGGGGGCGTGGGTAACTCCTATGGCTACACCTTC
CASSGGVGNSYGYTF
>TRBD1|TRBV10-3|TRBJ1-1|NA
TGTGCCACCGGGGGGGACAGTTTTGCTTTCTTT
CATGGDSFAFF
>TRBD2|TRBV6-1|TRBJ2-1|NA
TGTGCCAGCAGTCAAGGACTAGCGGGGGACCCAATGTACAATGAGCAGTTCTTC
CASSQGLAGDPMYNEQFF
>NA|TRBV7-9|TRBJ2-7|NA
TGTTCCAGCAGAGCCGGAATCTGGGGGCCTCCCTACGAGCAGTACTTC
CSSRAGIWGPPYEQYF
>TRBD1|TRBV4-1|TRBJ1-2|NA
TGCGCCAGCAGCCAGGGACAGCGCACTTTCTATGGCTACACCTTC
CASSQGQRTFYGYTF
>TRBD2|TRBV18|TRBJ2-5|NA
TGTGCCAGCTCACCACGAGCGGGGGGACAAGAGACCCAGTACTTC
CASSPRAGGQETQYF
>TRBD2|TRBV5-1|TRBJ2-7|NA
TGCGCCAGCAGCCTAGAGGTCGGGGGGGCCGGATACGAGCAGTACTTC
CASSLEVGGAGYEQYF
>NA|TRBV10-1|TRBJ1-2|few
TGCGCCACCTTTTATGGCTACACCTTC
CATFYGYTF
>NA|TRBV7-9|TRBJ1-1|few
TGTGCCAGCAGCTTAGCTCCAGGGGACGGAGCTTTCTTT
CASSLAPGDGAFF
>NA|TRBV29-1|TRBJ1-1|few
TGCAGCGTTGAAGGGACAGACAACACTGAAGCTTTCTTT
CSVEGTDNTEAFF
>TRBD1|TRBV5-1|TRBJ1-2|few
TGCGCCAGCAGCTTGGCGGGGACAGACTATGGCTACACCTTC
CASSLAGTDYGYTF
>NA|TRBV6-4|TRBJ2-3|NA
TGTGCCAAGGAGGGAATGTGGCACCAAGAACCGACAGATACGCAGTATTTT
CAKEGMWHQEPTDTQYF
>NA|TRBV5-1|TRBJ2-2|NA
TGCGCCAGCAGCTTGCGGTTTTACGGCAGGGGGAACACCGGGGAGCTGTTTTTT
CASSLRFYGRGNTGELFF
>TRBD1|TRBV10-3|TRBJ1-6|NA
TGTGCCATCAGCAAAGACAGGGGGTCCCATTCACCCCTCCACTTT
CAISKDRGSHSPLHF
>TRBD1|TRBV5-1|TRBJ2-2|NA
TGCGCCAGCAGCCCGACAGGGGCTAACACCGGGGAGCTGTTTTTT
CASSPTGANTGELFF